Many counts were recorded for the clone carrying this T cell receptor (beta chain). What it binds is unknown. With 3 bases clipped from V and 4 bases from J, the junction kept 2 bases outside the gene matches. The CDR3 extends over 13 amino acids. Germline V gene lookup returns CDR1 SGHRS and CDR2 YFSETQ. The data stem from a study of spatial heterogeneity in lung cancer. Study-wide context: As counted in raw reads, each unique TCR and UMI combination appeared more than ten times on average. Broader study findings: Blood showed ubiquitous tumor TCRs more often at resection than at routine follow-up.

Every individual TCR cDNA molecule carried its own unique molecular identifier, which allowed correction of PCR and sequencing errors. TCRdb used MiXCR to reprocess the 5' RACE reads, holding one entry per CDR3 protein. The sample includes about 40,000 distinct CDR3 sequences, around 5.5% seen only once; the top ten take 20% to 30%. Noted time point: sample taken at primary tumor resection. Whole RNA obtained from tumor, nontumor lung or frozen PBMC underwent sequencing without sorting. The receptor was isolated from a female donor with early-stage non-small cell lung cancer. The sample here was PBMCs, taken at surgery. The rearrangement joins TRBV5-1 to TRBJ1-1; TRBD1 aligns across 8 bases. The CDR3 loop reads CASSYGQGTEAFF. The DNA for the CDR3 is TGCGCCAGCAGCTACGGACAGGGCACTGAAGCTTTCTTT.